The T cell receptor beta chain under discussion was sequenced for a study of beta chain features in type 1 diabetes. cDNA synthesis used the whole RNA isolate, giving expressed TCRB sequences. Sequencing used immunoSEQ multiplex PCR; TCRdb keeps in-frame clones, though not all of them. The sample contains about half a million clones, about 30% of which appear only once. General study points: Among patients with Type 1 diabetes, TCRB CDR3s were moderately but significantly shorter in every one of the four CD4+ subsets. The influence of HLA type on TCRB rearrangement stayed undetermined.

The junction had 8 bases not matched to a gene; V was cut back by 5 bases and J by 7 bases. This CDR3 comprises 15 residues. Germline lookup yields CDR1 MNHNY and CDR2 SVGAGI (reference sequence). Via CD45RO/CCR7/CD25/CD127/CD95/CD27, cells of the CD4+ naive, central memory, regulatory and stem cell-like memory subsets were sorted. About this clone itself: Its antigen is as yet unknown.

The sequence was obtained from a man younger than 30 in good health. The sequenced sample was naive CD4+ T cells from blood. This rearrangement joins TRBV6-6 to TRBJ2-7; TRBD2 matches at 13 bases. The CDR3 spells CASSPQGLAGLEQYF. DNA for the CDR3: TGTGCCAGCAGTCCTCAGGGACTAGCGGGACTGGAGCAGTACTTC.